This T cell receptor beta chain was sequenced during a study of T cells in Graves' hyperthyroidism and ophthalmopathy. Study findings and constraints: The model foresaw ophthalmopathy a median roughly 6 months prior to onset. The majority of expanded thyroid clonotypes above 0.001 also appeared in blood.

Notes on this clonotype: What it recognizes is unknown.

Disease duration was under 3 months in the ophthalmopathy patients, who also had a Clinical Activity Score of at least 3 and a NOSPECS grade of at least 4. Patients having uncontrolled infection, another autoimmune disease, pregnancy or lactation were not included. RNA transcripts gave rise to amplified TCR beta CDR3 regions. When the TCR CDR3 underwent first-round RT-PCR, the HTBI primer set was used. TCRdb redid the calling of the multiplex PCR reads with MiXCR, one entry per CDR3 protein. The sample lists hundreds of thousands of distinct CDR3 sequences, 20% occurring once. Trimming pared 0 bases from V and 5 bases from J, leaving 4 bases between. Germline V gene lookup returns CDR1 MNHNS and CDR2 SASEGT. The CDR3 is made up of 13 amino acids.

V usage is TRBV6-1 and J usage is TRBJ2-2; D gene unclear. The receptor was isolated from a man between 40 and 49 years old with Graves' ophthalmopathy. Source material: blood. CDR3 sequence (DNA): TGTGCCAGCAGTGAAGCGCTTACCGGGGAGCTGTTTTTT. It specifies CASSEALTGELFF.